What follows are 21 T cell receptor beta chains derived from one specimen sequenced in a study of control samples from healthy donors and cancer patients. Here immunoSEQ multiplex PCR was the method, and the copy in TCRdb shows in-frame clones only, minus some. The sample includes about 130,000 clones, just under 95% seen only once; the top ten take 14%. Sequencing was carried out using PBMCs. These receptors all come from a man aged 55 to 70 with colorectal cancer.

This sequence joins TRBV29-1 and TRBJ2-3; D not certain. The CDR3 runs to 14 residues. CDR1 is SQVTM, CDR2 ANQGSEA, per germline. V was clipped by 2 bases and J by 2 bases, with 11 bases between them. This CDR3 is CSVEIPSLTDTQYF. The CDR3 DNA is TGCAGCGTTGAAATTCCGTCCCTCACAGATACGCAGTATTTT.

V gene TRBV29-1 combines with J gene TRBJ1-2; D remains unclear. The CDR3 totals 13 residues. Per the germline V gene, CDR1 is SQVTM and CDR2 is ANQGSEA. The V end was cut by 0 bases, the J end by 6 bases, with 11 bases between. The CDR3 spells CSVEESGGDGYTF. The CDR3 coding sequence is TGCAGCGTTGAAGAGTCTGGAGGAGATGGCTACACCTTC.

This clone was counted between two and nine times. This chain links TRBV5-8 with TRBJ2-4, with TRBD2 matching over 7 bases. This CDR3 contains 15 residues. V lost 6 bases, J lost 0 bases, and 6 bases stayed unmatched. Looked up from germline, CDR1 is SGHTS and CDR2 is YDEGEE. In nucleotides, the CDR3 is TGTGCCAGCACCTCCGGGGGGATAGCCAAAAACATTCAGTACTTC. It codes for CASTSGGIAKNIQYF.

The rearrangement uses TRBV29-1 and TRBJ1-4; maybe TRBD1 (6 bases). The V and J ends lost 5 bases and 8 bases respectively, with 12 bases between them. The V gene's germline CDR1 is SQVTM and CDR2 ANQGSEA. The CDR3 spans 12 residues. In DNA form, the CDR3 reads TGCAGCGTTCGGGGGGCAGGGGAAAAACTGTTTTTT. Translation gives CSVRGAGEKLFF.

Turning to this clone: The sample contains more than one DNA sequence encoding this CDR3. This rearrangement joins TRBV7-8 to TRBJ2-7, with TRBD1 matching 8 bases. The germline gives CDR1 SGHVS, CDR2 FQNEAQ. The CDR3 spans 13 residues. V was clipped by 5 bases and J by 2 bases; unmatched bases: 2. Here the CDR3 reads CASSLDRAYEQYF. CDR3 nucleotides: TGTGCCAGCAGCCTGGACAGGGCCTACGAGCAGTACTTC.

The sample holds one count of this clone. The chain employs TRBV10-1 and TRBJ2-3, with TRBD1 matching 7 bases. This CDR3 is 15 amino acids long. In germline, CDR1 is WNHNN, CDR2 SYGVQD (reference sequence). V dropped 4 bases and J dropped 2; count of bases not matched to a gene: 6. DNA for the CDR3: TGCGCCAGCAGTGGAAGACAGGGCACCACAGATACGCAGTATTTT. It is translated as CASSGRQGTTDTQYF.

The gene calls are TRBV2 and TRBJ1-5; 12 bases map to TRBD1. The junction had 4 bases not matched to a gene; V was cut back by 6 bases and J by 7 bases. Germline assignment: CDR1 SNHLY and CDR2 FYNNEI. CDR3 length: 14 residues. CDR3 in DNA: TGTGCCAGCAGGTGGGGACAGGGGGCCCAGCCCCAGCATTTT. It specifies CASRWGQGAQPQHF.

The rearrangement links TRBV6-5 to TRBJ2-4; a possible D gene is TRBD1 (5 bases). The CDR3 extends over 16 amino acids. Trimming took 4 bases from V and 0 from J, leaving 13 bases between them. Germline CDR1 and CDR2: MNHEY and SVGAGI. The CDR3 protein is CASSSTGYLAKNIQYF. In nucleotides, the CDR3 is TGTGCCAGCAGTTCCACAGGTTACCTAGCCAAAAACATTCAGTACTTC.

The V and J genes are TRBV5-1 and TRBJ2-7; the D gene is possibly TRBD2 (7 bases). In germline, CDR1 is SGHRS, CDR2 YFSETQ. Between the trimmed V and J ends, which lost 0 bases and 2 bases, there was a span of 12 bases. This CDR3 is built from 15 residues. The CDR3 coding sequence is TGCGCCAGCAGCTTGGCCGCCGGGGGGCCCTACGAGCAGTACTTC. This encodes CASSLAAGGPYEQYF.

The V gene is TRBV24-1, the J gene TRBJ1-1; D ambiguous. This CDR3 has 13 residues. In germline, CDR1 is KGHDR, CDR2 SFDVKD. The germline V and J ends were trimmed by 6 bases and 0 bases, with 7 bases remaining between them. CDR3 nucleotides: TGTGCCACCAGTTACGGGTTGAACACTGAAGCTTTCTTT. This gives the protein CATSYGLNTEAFF.

The CDR3 bases are TGTGCCAGCAGTGACAGGGCGCGGAACACTGAAGCTTTCTTT. Translating it yields CASSDRARNTEAFF. The chain links TRBV2 to TRBJ1-1, with D possibly being TRBD1 (5 bases). Germline V lookup: CDR1 SNHLY, CDR2 FYNNEI. The CDR3 totals 14 residues. Trimming removed 3 bases at V and 1 base at J, with 9 bases between.

This clone was recorded once. The chain joins TRBV7-2 to TRBJ1-2, with 9 positions matching TRBD1. Germline trimming cut 5 bases from V and 0 bases from J; bases unmatched to any gene: 4. The CDR3 covers 15 residues. Germline CDR1 reads SGHTA; CDR2 reads FQGNSA. Written as DNA, the CDR3 is TGTGCCAGCAGCCGGACAGGGGATGCTAACTATGGCTACACCTTC. This encodes CASSRTGDANYGYTF.

The V and J genes are TRBV3-1 (or the pseudogene TRBV3-2) and TRBJ2-5; D might be TRBD2 (5 bases). The CDR3 totals 15 residues. V was shortened by 1 base and J by 3 bases, with 12 bases between the two germline ends. Germline lookup yields CDR1 LGHDT and CDR2 YNNKEL (reference sequence). In DNA, the CDR3 is TGTGCCAGCAGCCAAGGGCCCGTGGGAGAAGAGACCCAGTACTTC. As protein: CASSQGPVGEETQYF.

The chain is built from TRBV5-1 and TRBJ2-3; possible D gene TRBD2, 6 bases. There are 15 residues in the CDR3. Germline lookup yields CDR1 SGHRS and CDR2 YFSETQ. Trimming removed 5 bases from V and 0 bases from J, with 13 bases in between. CDR3 in amino acids: CASRPGTLSTDTQYF. The CDR3 bases are TGCGCCAGCAGGCCCGGGACTCTTAGCACAGATACGCAGTATTTT.

The rearrangement joins TRBV27 to TRBJ1-2; 8 bases are shared with TRBD1. The CDR3 runs 16 residues. The junction had 11 bases not matched to a gene; V was cut back by 6 bases and J by 2 bases. The germline gives CDR1 MNHEY, CDR2 SMNVEV (reference sequence). The CDR3 spells CASRSRRGPGNYGYTF. CDR3 coding DNA: TGTGCCAGCAGATCCCGCAGGGGGCCGGGGAACTATGGCTACACCTTC.

Here the CDR3 DNA reads TGTGCCAGCAGCGTAGATCGGTACAATGAGCAGTTCTTC. The encoded protein is CASSVDRYNEQFF. The chain is built from TRBV9 and TRBJ2-1; D not resolved. Germline V gene lookup returns CDR1 SGDLS and CDR2 YYNGEE. The CDR3 extends over 13 amino acids. V lost 0 bases to trimming and J lost 4 bases, with 5 bases between them.

The gene calls are TRBV4-1 and TRBJ2-3, with 7 bases lining up with TRBD2. Germline values: CDR1 MGHRA, CDR2 YSYEKL. This CDR3 is built from 15 residues. The ends lost 4 bases at V and 4 bases at J; junction bases unmatched: 8. CDR3 DNA: TGCGCCAGCAGCCGAAACGCAGCGGGACCAGATACGCAGTATTTT. Amino acids: CASSRNAAGPDTQYF.

The rearrangement uses TRBV19 and TRBJ1-1; tentative D call: TRBD1 (6 bases). This CDR3 has 13 residues. The germline V gene has CDR1 LNHDA and CDR2 SQIVND (reference sequence). V lost 1 base and J 5 bases, leaving 8 bases between the germline ends. In DNA, the CDR3 is TGTGCCAGTAGTATAGTAGGGGGGACTGAAGCTTTCTTT. Its protein is CASSIVGGTEAFF.

The V call is TRBV6-5, the J call TRBJ2-7; TRBD1 matches 10 bases. The CDR3 runs 14 residues. V shed 6 bases, J shed 5 bases, and the junction held 7 bases outside the gene matches. Germline CDR1 is MNHEY and CDR2 is SVGAGI. The CDR3 loop is CASRGDRGFHEQYF. CDR3 sequence (DNA): TGTGCCAGCAGGGGGGACAGGGGTTTCCACGAGCAGTACTTC.

The chain couples TRBV3-1 (or the pseudogene TRBV3-2) to TRBJ2-6; unclear D gene. The CDR3 is 16 residues long. Germline CDR1 is LGHDT and CDR2 is YNNKEL (reference sequence). V was trimmed by 0 bases and J by 1 base, leaving 7 bases between them. In DNA, the CDR3 is TGTGCCAGCAGCCAAGAAGCAAAGTCTGGGGCCAACGTCCTGACTTTC. The encoded protein is CASSQEAKSGANVLTF.

This chain uses TRBV4-1 with TRBJ2-1; 9 nucleotides agree with TRBD2. CDR1 and CDR2 (germline): MGHRA, YSYEKL. V was clipped by 3 bases and J by 4 bases; unmatched bases: 7. The CDR3 loop spans 16 amino acids. CDR3 sequence reads: CASSHPAGGPYNEQFF. The CDR3, as DNA: TGCGCCAGCAGCCACCCAGCGGGGGGTCCTTACAATGAGCAGTTCTTC.